This is a list of T cell receptor beta chains from one sample in a study of naive and memory T cell subsets. TCRdb reanalysed the UMI-ligation and nested PCR reads using MiXCR and keeps one entry per CDR3 protein. In the table there are some 150,000 distinct CDR3 sequences, approximately 15% of which are singletons. Input material: naive CD4+ T cells from blood. Receptors originate from a human donor in good health. CDR3s include the opening cysteine and the closing phenylalanine or tryptophan. D genes are given only for firm matches. A clone size is listed for some rows: how often the clone was seen (once, few, many), or a class if it is expanded.

clone size	D gene	V gene	J gene	CDR3 protein	CDR3 DNA
-	-	TRBV18	TRBJ2-5	CASSPPGGSQTQYF	TGTGCCAGCTCACCTCCTGGTGGGTCCCAGACCCAGTACTTC
-	TRBD1	TRBV10-1	TRBJ2-3	CASSALLIRDSPDPHTDTQYF	TGCGCCAGCAGTGCACTACTTATCCGGGACAGCCCCGATCCGCACACAGATACGCAGTATTTT
few	-	TRBV12-3/TRBV12-4	TRBJ1-3	CASSFSRGLNSGNTIYF	TGTGCCAGCAGTTTTAGCCGCGGACTGAACTCTGGAAACACCATATATTTT
-	-	TRBV6-1	TRBJ1-2	CASSASTVTGVGYTF	TGTGCCAGCAGTGCCTCAACGGTAACCGGGGTTGGCTACACCTTC
-	TRBD1	TRBV5-1	TRBJ2-6	CASSSRDRAIPGANVLTF	TGCGCCAGCAGCTCCCGGGACAGGGCTATTCCTGGGGCCAACGTCCTGACTTTC
-	-	TRBV24-1	TRBJ2-2	CATSDSWGTNTGELFF	TGTGCCACCAGTGATTCATGGGGGACGAACACCGGGGAGCTGTTTTTT
few	TRBD2	TRBV3-1	TRBJ2-5	CASSQGLEETQYF	TGTGCCAGCAGCCAGGGACTAGAGGAGACCCAGTACTTC
-	TRBD1	TRBV6-2/TRBV6-3	TRBJ2-6	CASNGDRGDSGANVLTF	TGTGCCAGCAACGGGGACAGGGGAGACTCTGGGGCCAACGTCCTGACTTTC
-	TRBD2	TRBV28	TRBJ2-7	CASSETSGRVLEQHF	TGTGCCAGCAGTGAAACTAGCGGGAGAGTCTTGGAGCAGCACTTC
few	TRBD1	TRBV2	TRBJ2-1	CASSEGGQGYNEQFF	TGTGCCAGCAGTGAAGGGGGACAGGGGTACAATGAGCAGTTCTTC
-	TRBD1	TRBV20-1	TRBJ1-2	CSARGQRAAEYDYTF	TGCAGTGCTAGGGGACAGAGGGCCGCGGAGTATGACTACACCTTC
-	-	TRBV6-2/TRBV6-3	TRBJ2-7	CASSPSSEQYF	TGTGCCAGCAGTCCGAGTAGCGAGCAGTACTTC
-	-	TRBV19	TRBJ2-4	CASAEKGADRAKNIQYF	TGTGCCAGCGCTGAGAAGGGAGCGGATAGAGCCAAAAACATTCAGTACTTC
-	-	TRBV12-3/TRBV12-4	TRBJ1-2	CASRRGFGYTF	TGTGCCAGCAGGCGGGGTTTTGGCTACACCTTC
-	-	TRBV2	TRBJ2-2	CASKRTDLNTGELFF	TGTGCCAGCAAGAGGACAGACTTGAACACCGGGGAGCTGTTTTTT
many	TRBD1	TRBV14	TRBJ2-1	CASSQGPGQNQFF	TGTGCCAGCAGCCAGGGACCGGGACAGAATCAGTTCTTC
-	-	TRBV27	TRBJ2-5	CASSRGGTVQETQYF	TGTGCCAGCAGTCGGGGGGGGACAGTCCAAGAGACCCAGTACTTC
few	TRBD1	TRBV20-1	TRBJ1-1	CSAGTGYGNTEAFF	TGCAGCGCGGGGACAGGGTACGGGAACACTGAAGCTTTCTTT
few	TRBD2	TRBV12-3/TRBV12-4	TRBJ2-7	CASSLIAGISYEQYF	TGTGCCAGCAGTTTAATAGCGGGAATCTCCTACGAGCAGTACTTC
few	TRBD1	TRBV19	TRBJ2-2	CASAAGDRGKTGELFF	TGTGCCAGTGCTGCAGGGGACAGGGGAAAGACCGGGGAGCTGTTTTTT
few	-	TRBV12-3/TRBV12-4	TRBJ2-7	CASSSRTSLNEQYF	TGTGCCAGCAGTTCCCGGACCAGCCTAAACGAGCAGTACTTC
few	-	TRBV4-1	TRBJ2-2	CASSQDSAANTGELFF	TGCGCCAGCAGCCAAGATTCGGCAGCGAACACCGGGGAGCTGTTTTTT
-	-	TRBV19	TRBJ2-1	CASSQGQTPYNEQFF	TGTGCCAGTAGTCAGGGGCAAACCCCCTACAATGAGCAGTTCTTC
few	TRBD1	TRBV5-5	TRBJ2-5	CASSGYRDRAGETQYF	TGTGCCAGCAGCGGGTACCGGGACAGGGCGGGGGAGACCCAGTACTTC
many	-	TRBV12-3/TRBV12-4	TRBJ2-7	CASSLRPPHEQYF	TGTGCCAGCAGTTTAAGGCCACCCCACGAGCAGTACTTC
-	TRBD2	TRBV7-6	TRBJ2-1	CASSLTAGGANLWHNEQFF	TGTGCCAGCAGCTTGACCGCGGGAGGTGCTAACCTGTGGCACAATGAGCAGTTCTTC
-	-	TRBV15	TRBJ2-1	CATSNEQFF	TGTGCCACCAGCAATGAGCAGTTCTTC
few	TRBD1	TRBV4-1	TRBJ2-7	CASSRGQGASYEQYF	TGCGCCAGCAGCCGAGGACAGGGGGCCTCCTACGAGCAGTACTTC
few	TRBD1	TRBV5-8	TRBJ1-2	CASSRQGPNYGYTF	TGTGCCAGCAGCAGACAGGGGCCTAACTATGGCTACACCTTC
few	-	TRBV10-3	TRBJ2-2	CAISEVRANTGELFF	TGTGCCATCAGTGAGGTCAGGGCGAACACCGGGGAGCTGTTTTTT
-	TRBD2	TRBV7-2	TRBJ2-3	CASSLAGTSDRTDTQYF	TGTGCCAGCAGCTTAGCCGGGACTAGCGACCGCACAGATACGCAGTATTTT
many	-	TRBV11-2	TRBJ2-3	CASSLRGHHGTDTQYF	TGTGCCAGCAGCTTAAGGGGACATCACGGCACAGATACGCAGTATTTT
few	-	TRBV7-2	TRBJ2-2	CASSLLTGNTGELFF	TGTGCCAGCAGCTTATTGACGGGTAACACCGGGGAGCTGTTTTTT
few	-	TRBV7-3	TRBJ1-6	CASSFHGNSPLHF	TGTGCCAGCAGCTTCCACGGGAATTCACCCCTCCACTTT
-	-	TRBV6-1	TRBJ1-1	CASRGRGSLNTEAFF	TGTGCCAGCAGGGGCAGGGGAAGTCTGAACACTGAAGCTTTCTTT
-	-	TRBV7-2	TRBJ1-1	CASSLTADDTKRAFF	TGTGCCAGCAGCTTAACGGCGGACGATACAAAAAGGGCTTTCTTT
-	TRBD2	TRBV30	TRBJ2-3	CAWTPGGDTQYF	TGTGCCTGGACTCCGGGGGGAGATACGCAGTATTTT
-	TRBD2	TRBV18	TRBJ2-2	CASSPSLAGTNTGELFF	TGTGCCAGCTCACCAAGCCTAGCGGGAACGAACACCGGGGAGCTGTTTTTT
-	-	TRBV30	TRBJ1-1	CAWRRLNTEAFF	TGTGCCTGGAGAAGGCTGAACACTGAAGCTTTCTTT